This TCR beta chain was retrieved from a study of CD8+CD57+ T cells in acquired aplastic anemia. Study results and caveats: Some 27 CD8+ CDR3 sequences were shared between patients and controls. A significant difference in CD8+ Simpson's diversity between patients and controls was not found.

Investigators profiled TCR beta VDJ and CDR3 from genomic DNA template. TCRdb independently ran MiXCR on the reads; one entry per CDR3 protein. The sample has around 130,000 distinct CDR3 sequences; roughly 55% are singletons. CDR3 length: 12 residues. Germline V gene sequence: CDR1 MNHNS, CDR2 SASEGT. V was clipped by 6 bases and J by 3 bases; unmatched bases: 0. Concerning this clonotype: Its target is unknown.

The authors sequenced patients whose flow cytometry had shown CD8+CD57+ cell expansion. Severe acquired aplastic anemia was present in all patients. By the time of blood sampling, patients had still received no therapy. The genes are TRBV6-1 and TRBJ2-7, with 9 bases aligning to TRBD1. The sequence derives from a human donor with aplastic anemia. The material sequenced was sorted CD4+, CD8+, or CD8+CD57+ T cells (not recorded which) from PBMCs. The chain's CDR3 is CASRTGGYEQYF. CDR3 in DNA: TGTGCCAGCAGGACAGGGGGCTACGAGCAGTACTTC.